Sequencing of this TCR beta chain was carried out in a study of chemoradiotherapy in HPV16-positive cancers. About this clone: Its antigen is undetermined.

CDR3 length: 15 residues. V lost 5 bases and J 1 base, leaving 12 bases between the germline ends. CDR1 is SGHTA and CDR2 is FQGTGA in the germline V gene. Only in-frame clones appear in the TCRdb table, and some are missing; sequencing was by immunoSEQ multiplex PCR. The data show more than 650 clones, with just over 85% seen just once and 9.5% to 13% held by the top ten. General study points: For HPV16-positive patients, expanding HPV-responsive T cells associated with longer recurrence-free survival.

This TCR came from a human donor with HPV-associated anogenital cancer. The rearrangement links TRBV7-3 to TRBJ2-1; D perhaps matches TRBD1 (5 bases). Material: tumor tissue, obtained from a patient who underwent chemoradiotherapy. The chain's CDR3 is CASSLGASSYNEQFF. CDR3 coding DNA: TGTGCCAGCAGCCTAGGGGCGTCTTCCTACAATGAGCAGTTCTTC.